The rows below give T cell receptor beta chains drawn from one sample of a study of blood T cell repertoires in COVID-19. Assay: immunoSEQ multiplex PCR; the TCRdb copy retains only in-frame clones and omits some. Here the sample spans around 43,000 clones, 70% to 90% being singletons. Input material: peripheral blood. The receptors were gathered from a human donor in a cohort sampled during active COVID-19. CDR3s include the opening cysteine and the closing phenylalanine or tryptophan. A D gene is named only where the DNA matches it firmly. Only some rows state a clone size, as once, few, many or a class for expanded clones.

CDR3 length	V gene	J gene	clone size	D gene	CDR3 protein	CDR3 DNA
13	TRBV3-1/TRBV3-2	TRBJ1-6	-	TRBD1	CASSRLRQGPLHF	TGTGCCAGCAGCCGCCTCCGACAGGGGCCCCTCCACTTT
14	TRBV2	TRBJ2-5	-	-	CASSDRGHQETQYF	TGTGCCAGCAGTGACCGGGGTCATCAAGAGACCCAGTACTTC
15	TRBV9	TRBJ1-5	-	-	CASSAVPDSNQPQHF	TGTGCCAGCAGCGCCGTACCTGACAGTAACCAGCCCCAGCATTTT
15	TRBV4-1	TRBJ2-2	-	-	CASSLTGGNTGELFF	TGCGCCAGCAGCCTAACGGGGGGCAACACCGGGGAGCTGTTTTTT
16	TRBV19	TRBJ1-6	-	TRBD1	CASTLAPGQGDSPLHF	TGTGCCAGTACCCTCGCCCCGGGACAGGGAGACTCACCCCTCCACTTT
13	TRBV13	TRBJ2-3	-	-	CASSWGLTDTQYF	TGTGCCAGCAGCTGGGGACTTACAGATACGCAGTATTTT
15	TRBV2	TRBJ1-1	once	-	CASRLIKQGNTEAFF	TGTGCCAGCAGGCTTATTAAACAGGGGAACACTGAAGCTTTCTTT
21	TRBV7-5	TRBJ2-7	-	-	CARSLGVGTGAANSLVCEQYF	-
12	TRBV6-5	TRBJ2-5	-	-	CASSYSRETQYF	TGTGCCAGCAGTTACTCTCGGGAGACCCAGTACTTC
16	TRBV18	TRBJ2-3	-	TRBD1	CASSQSGTGAGDTQYF	TGTGCCAGCTCACAGTCTGGGACAGGGGCCGGGGATACGCAGTATTTT
16	TRBV11-2	TRBJ2-7	-	TRBD2	CASITNRSGRAGEQYF	TGTGCCAGCATCACAAATCGTAGCGGGAGGGCTGGTGAGCAGTACTTC
15	TRBV5-1	TRBJ2-1	-	-	CASSRNPLGTYEQFF	TGCGCCAGCAGCCGGAACCCACTAGGGACATATGAGCAGTTCTTC
16	TRBV7-2	TRBJ2-5	-	TRBD2	CASSPQVAGGGETQYF	TGTGCCAGCAGCCCCCAAGTGGCGGGGGGCGGGGAGACCCAGTACTTC
15	TRBV7-9	TRBJ2-1	-	TRBD2	CASSSPGLYSYEQFF	TGTGCCAGCAGCTCCCCGGGACTATACTCTTATGAGCAGTTCTTC
12	TRBV18	TRBJ2-2	-	-	CASGETLGELFF	TGTGCGTCCGGGGAAACCCTCGGGGAGCTGTTTTTT
14	TRBV2	TRBJ1-5	-	TRBD1	CASNSGQGNQPQHF	TGTGCCAGCAATTCGGGACAGGGTAATCAGCCCCAGCATTTT
13	TRBV29-1	TRBJ1-5	-	-	CSASRGSNQPQHF	TGCAGCGCCTCCCGAGGGAGCAATCAGCCCCAGCATTTT
14	TRBV2	TRBJ1-5	-	TRBD1	CASSGTGGDQPQHF	TGTGCCAGCAGTGGGACAGGGGGGGATCAGCCCCAGCATTTT
15	TRBV7-2	TRBJ2-3	once	-	CASSFYGKSTDTQYF	TGTGCCAGCAGCTTTTACGGGAAGAGCACAGATACGCAGTATTTT
16	TRBV4-1	TRBJ2-3	-	TRBD1	CASSPRTGASTDTQYF	TGCGCCAGCAGCCCCCGGACAGGGGCTAGCACAGATACGCAGTATTTT
14	TRBV3-1/TRBV3-2	TRBJ1-2	-	-	CASSQHSANYGYTF	TGTGCCAGCAGCCAACATTCTGCGAACTATGGCTACACCTTC
17	TRBV18	TRBJ2-6	-	TRBD1	CASSPGTGGTGANVLTF	TGTGCCAGCTCACCGGGGACAGGGGGCACTGGGGCCAACGTCCTGACTTTC
16	TRBV4-1	TRBJ1-6	-	-	CASSLLGGIPNSPLHF	TGCGCCAGCAGCCTATTGGGGGGGATCCCTAATTCACCCCTCCACTTT
14	TRBV7-8	TRBJ1-4	-	-	CASSLRQINEKLFF	TGTGCCAGCAGCCTACGACAGATTAATGAAAAACTGTTTTTT
16	TRBV4-3	TRBJ2-1	-	-	CASSQDGTPIYNEQFF	TGCGCCAGCAGCCAAGATGGGACACCTATCTACAATGAGCAGTTCTTC
12	TRBV10-3	TRBJ2-1	-	TRBD2	CAISESGSGQFF	TGTGCCATCAGTGAAAGCGGGAGCGGGCAGTTCTTC
15	TRBV7-8	TRBJ1-5	-	-	CASSPTAYSNQPQHF	TGTGCCAGCAGCCCGACAGCTTATAGCAATCAGCCCCAGCATTTT
15	TRBV6-6	TRBJ2-1	-	TRBD2	CASSLPTSGIYEQFF	TGTGCCAGCAGTTTACCGACTAGCGGGATCTATGAGCAGTTCTTC
15	TRBV19	TRBJ1-3	-	-	CASSGARTSGNTIYF	TGTGCCAGTAGTGGGGCGAGGACCTCTGGAAACACCATATATTTT
15	TRBV2	TRBJ2-1	-	-	CASSEGRQAFNEQFF	TGTGCCAGCAGTGAAGGGAGGCAGGCTTTCAATGAGCAGTTCTTC
16	TRBV30	TRBJ2-2	-	TRBD2	CAWSAKASGRVRKLFF	TGTGCCTGGAGTGCCAAAGCGTCAGGGAGGGTTAGGAAGCTGTTTTTT
17	TRBV18	TRBJ2-3	-	TRBD1	CASSWIAGTGGTDTQYF	TGTGCCAGCTCATGGATTGCCGGGACAGGGGGCACAGATACGCAGTATTTT
13	TRBV11-2	TRBJ1-1	-	TRBD1	CASSPGVGTGGIF	TGTGCCAGCAGCCCAGGGGTGGGGACAGGCGGGATCTTT
14	TRBV24-1	TRBJ2-1	-	TRBD2	CATSAGLAGGEQFF	TGTGCCACCAGTGCGGGACTAGCGGGAGGGGAGCAGTTCTTC
17	TRBV5-1	TRBJ2-7	once	TRBD2	CASSSFGLAGGLYEQYF	TGCGCCAGCAGCTCATTTGGACTAGCGGGGGGATTATACGAGCAGTACTTC
15	TRBV18	TRBJ2-5	-	TRBD2	CASSQITGTSGTQYF	TGTGCCAGCTCACAAATCACCGGGACTAGTGGGACCCAGTACTTC
15	TRBV2	TRBJ2-2	-	-	CASSPDSRHTGELFF	TGTGCCAGCAGCCCTGACAGTCGACACACCGGGGAGCTGTTTTTT
13	TRBV19	TRBJ1-4	-	-	CASSRGAPEKLFF	TGTGCCAGTAGTCGTGGGGCCCCTGAAAAACTGTTTTTT
14	TRBV5-1	TRBJ1-1	-	-	CASSWGGQNTEAFF	TGCGCCAGCAGCTGGGGGGGACAGAACACTGAAGCTTTCTTT
15	TRBV7-2	TRBJ2-7	once	TRBD2	CASSPSASGRGEQYF	TGTGCCAGCAGCCCCTCGGCTAGCGGGAGAGGCGAGCAGTACTTC
18	TRBV7-9	TRBJ1-3	-	TRBD1	CASSPSGGISRSGNTIYF	TGTGCCAGCAGCCCTTCAGGGGGCATATCCCGCTCTGGAAACACCATATATTTT
17	TRBV7-2	TRBJ2-7	-	TRBD2	CASSLGLAGTPQGEQYF	TGTGCCAGCAGCTTGGGACTAGCGGGGACCCCTCAAGGCGAGCAGTACTTC
14	TRBV5-1	TRBJ2-7	-	TRBD1	CASRGQGQSYEQYF	TGCGCCAGCAGGGGACAGGGTCAATCCTACGAGCAGTACTTC
13	TRBV6-5	TRBJ1-1	-	-	CASSYSAGTEAFF	TGTGCCAGCAGTTACTCAGCCGGCACTGAAGCTTTCTTT
14	TRBV6-4	TRBJ2-1	-	TRBD2	CASSGAGAYNEQFF	TGTGCCAGCAGTGGGGCGGGGGCCTACAATGAGCAGTTCTTC
16	TRBV3-1/TRBV3-2	TRBJ2-1	-	TRBD2	CASSQSTSGGANEQFF	TGTGCCAGCAGCCAATCGACTAGCGGGGGGGCGAATGAGCAGTTCTTC
9	TRBV4-2	TRBJ2-7	-	-	CASLYEQYF	TGTGCCAGCCTTTACGAGCAGTACTTC
14	TRBV18	TRBJ1-4	-	TRBD1	CASTQGATNEKLFF	TGTGCCAGCACTCAGGGGGCGACTAATGAAAAACTGTTTTTT